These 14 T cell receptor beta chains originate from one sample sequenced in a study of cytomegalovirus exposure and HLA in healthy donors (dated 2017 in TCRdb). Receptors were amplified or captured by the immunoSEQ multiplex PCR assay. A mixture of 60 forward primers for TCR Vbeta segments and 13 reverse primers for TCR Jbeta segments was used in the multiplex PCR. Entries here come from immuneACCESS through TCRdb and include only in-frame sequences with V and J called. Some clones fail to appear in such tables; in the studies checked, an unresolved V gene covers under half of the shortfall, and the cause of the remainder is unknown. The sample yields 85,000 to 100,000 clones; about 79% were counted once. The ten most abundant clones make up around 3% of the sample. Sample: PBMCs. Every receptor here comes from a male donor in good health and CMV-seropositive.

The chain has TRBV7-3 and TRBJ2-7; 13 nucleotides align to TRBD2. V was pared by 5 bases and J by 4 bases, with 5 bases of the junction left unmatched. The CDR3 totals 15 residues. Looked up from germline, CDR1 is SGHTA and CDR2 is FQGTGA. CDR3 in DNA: TGTGCCAGCAGCACTAGCGGGGGGGCCGGGTACGAGCAGTACTTC. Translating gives CASSTSGGAGYEQYF. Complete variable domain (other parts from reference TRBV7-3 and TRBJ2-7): GAGVSQTPSNKVTEKGKYVELRCDPISGHTALYWYRQSLGQGPEFLIYFQGTGAADDSGLPNDRFFAVRPEGSVSTLKIQRTERGDSAVYLCASSTSGGAGYEQYFGPGTRLTVT.

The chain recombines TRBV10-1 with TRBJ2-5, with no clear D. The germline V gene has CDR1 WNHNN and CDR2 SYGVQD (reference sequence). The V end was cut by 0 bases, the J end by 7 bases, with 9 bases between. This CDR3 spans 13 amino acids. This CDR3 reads CASSESPPGTQYF. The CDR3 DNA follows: TGCGCCAGCAGTGAGTCACCTCCAGGGACCCAGTACTTC.

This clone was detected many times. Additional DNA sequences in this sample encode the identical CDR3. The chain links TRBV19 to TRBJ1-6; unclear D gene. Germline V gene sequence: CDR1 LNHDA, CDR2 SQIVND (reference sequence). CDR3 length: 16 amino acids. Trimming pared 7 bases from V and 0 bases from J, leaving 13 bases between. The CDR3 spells CASTPSWSSYNSPLHF. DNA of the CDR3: TGTGCCAGTACCCCCTCGTGGAGCTCCTATAATTCACCCCTCCACTTT.

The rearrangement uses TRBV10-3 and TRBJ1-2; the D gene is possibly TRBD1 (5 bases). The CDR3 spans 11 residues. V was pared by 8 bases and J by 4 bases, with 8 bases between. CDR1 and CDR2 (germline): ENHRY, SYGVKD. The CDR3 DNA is TGTGCCATCGGAGGGGCCTATGGCTACACCTTC. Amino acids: CAIGGAYGYTF.

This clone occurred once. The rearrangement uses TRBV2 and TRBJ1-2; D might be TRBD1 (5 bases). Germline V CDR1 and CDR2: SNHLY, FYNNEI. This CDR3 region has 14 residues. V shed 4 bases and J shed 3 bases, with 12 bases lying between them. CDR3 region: CASSVLGGDYGYTF. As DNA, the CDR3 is TGTGCCAGCAGTGTGTTGGGGGGTGACTATGGCTACACCTTC. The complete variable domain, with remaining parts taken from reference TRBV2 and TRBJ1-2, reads EPEVTQTPSHQVTQMGQEVILRCVPISNHLYFYWYRQILGQKVEFLVSFYNNEISEKSEIFDDQFSVERPDGSNFTLKIRSTKLEDSAMYFCASSVLGGDYGYTFGSGTRLTVV.

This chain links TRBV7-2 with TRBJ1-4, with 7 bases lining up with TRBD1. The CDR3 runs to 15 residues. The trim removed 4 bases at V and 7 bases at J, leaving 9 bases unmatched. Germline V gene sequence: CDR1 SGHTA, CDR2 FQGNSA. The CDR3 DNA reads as TGTGCCAGCAGCTCGCGACAGGGCCGTTTTGAAAAACTGTTTTTT. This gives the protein CASSSRQGRFEKLFF.

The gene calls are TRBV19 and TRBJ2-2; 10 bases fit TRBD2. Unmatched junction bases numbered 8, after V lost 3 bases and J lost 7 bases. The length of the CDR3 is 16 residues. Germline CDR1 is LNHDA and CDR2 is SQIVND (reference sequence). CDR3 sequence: CASSIRAGGPYGELFF. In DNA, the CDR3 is TGTGCCAGTAGTATCCGAGCGGGGGGGCCCTACGGGGAGCTGTTTTTT.

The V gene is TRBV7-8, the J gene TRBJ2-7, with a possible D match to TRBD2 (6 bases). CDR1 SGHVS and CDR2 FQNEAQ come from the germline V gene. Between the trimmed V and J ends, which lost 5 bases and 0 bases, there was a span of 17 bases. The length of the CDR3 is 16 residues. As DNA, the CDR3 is TGTGCCAGCAGCCCTCGACTAGTAACGGCCTCCTACGAGCAGTACTTC. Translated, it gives CASSPRLVTASYEQYF.

CDR3 bases: TGTGCCTGGAGTGTCAAAGCGGGGGGACCAGATACGCAGTATTTT. Translating gives CAWSVKAGGPDTQYF. The genes are TRBV30 and TRBJ2-3, with 9 nucleotides matching TRBD2. The CDR3 has 15 amino acids. Trimming cost V 0 bases and J 4 bases; bases outside gene matches: 5. Germline lookup yields CDR1 GTSNPN and CDR2 SVGIG (reference sequence).

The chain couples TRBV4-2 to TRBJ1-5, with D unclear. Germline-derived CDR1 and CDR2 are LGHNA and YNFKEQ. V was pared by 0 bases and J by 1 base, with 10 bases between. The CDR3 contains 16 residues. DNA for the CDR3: TGTGCCAGCAGCCAAGATATGAGCAGGAGCAATCAGCCCCAGCATTTT. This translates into CASSQDMSRSNQPQHF.

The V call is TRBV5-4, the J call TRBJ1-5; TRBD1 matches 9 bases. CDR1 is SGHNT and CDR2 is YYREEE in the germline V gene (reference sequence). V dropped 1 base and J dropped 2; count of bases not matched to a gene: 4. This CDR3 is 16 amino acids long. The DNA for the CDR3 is TGTGCCAGCAGCTTGACAGGGGGCATAGGCAATCAGCCCCAGCATTTT. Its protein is CASSLTGGIGNQPQHF. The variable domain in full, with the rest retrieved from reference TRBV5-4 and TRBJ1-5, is ETGVTQSPTHLIKTRGQQVTLRCSSQSGHNTVSWYQQALGQGPQFIFQYYREEENGRGNFPPRFSGLQFPNYSSELNVNALELDDSALYLCASSLTGGIGNQPQHFGDGTRLSIL.

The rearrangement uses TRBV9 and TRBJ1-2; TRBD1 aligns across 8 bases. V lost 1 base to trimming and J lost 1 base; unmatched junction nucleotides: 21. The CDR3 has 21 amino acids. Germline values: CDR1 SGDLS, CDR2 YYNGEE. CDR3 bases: TGTGCCAGCAGCGTACAGGGGGCGCCTATAAGGTGTTCGAATGTTAACTATGGCTACACCTTC. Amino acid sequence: CASSVQGAPIRCSNVNYGYTF.

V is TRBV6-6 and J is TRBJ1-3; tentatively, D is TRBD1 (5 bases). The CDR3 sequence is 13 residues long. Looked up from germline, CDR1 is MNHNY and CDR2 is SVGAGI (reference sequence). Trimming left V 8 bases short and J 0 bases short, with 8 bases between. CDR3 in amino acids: CASQDNSGNTIYF. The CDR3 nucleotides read TGTGCCAGCCAGGACAACTCTGGAAACACCATATATTTT.

The CDR3 coding sequence is TGTGCCAGGCCAGCCAGGGAGGAAGCCTACGAGCAGTACTTC. Its translation is CARPAREEAYEQYF. The chain links TRBV11-2 to TRBJ2-7, with D possibly matching TRBD2 (6 bases). CDR1 and CDR2 from the germline V gene are SGHAT and FQNNGV. This CDR3 is built from 14 residues. V lost 9 bases and J lost 2, with 17 bases in between.